Described below is a single T cell receptor beta chain sequence and its context. There is no known antigen for this receptor. Within one base of it there is no much larger clone, and no base qualities were kept. The sample originates from a study of cytomegalovirus exposure and HLA in healthy donors (dated 2017 in TCRdb). For the study in its entirety: An earlier analysis of some 600 of the donors reported about 300 Gb of sequence data and 90 million to 120 million unique TCR beta sequences obtained from about 179 million T cells. HLA typing covered class I and class II loci at four-digit resolution. High-throughput TCR immunosequencing, statistical association of individual TCRs with disease status, and machine learning were combined to predict cytomegalovirus infection status. Of the 300 to 400 genotyped donors, approximately 83% fell in the genetic ancestry cluster associated with self-reported Caucasian donors. Because of strong linkage in the cohort, 5 or 6 DR-DQ haplotypes were treated as single units for association and clustering. Donor age, sex, ethnicity and CMV serostatus were compiled together with the repertoire data. A later genetic analysis used genome-wide SNP genotypes for about 60% of the 666 donors, treating that subset as a discovery cohort. Typing coverage varied by locus: roughly 620-640 donors for A, B, C, DRB1 and DQB1; more than 500 for DQA1; around 570 for DPA1; roughly 470 for DPB1. Across some 400 genotyped donors of the cohort, an average of roughly 230,000 unique TCR beta nucleotide sequences per donor were sequenced, and approximately 17% of those sequences were non-productive. An early release covering more than 500 HLA-typed donors comprised approximately 300 gigabases of sequencing data and about 90 million unique TCR sequences. The aim of the study was to test whether cataloging public T cell receptors could identify signatures of past pathogen exposure. All discovery cohort repertoires had been generated on a single sequencing platform. In a later analysis, previously published TCR beta repertoires from 600 to 850 donors were re-analyzed and high-resolution HLA genotyping was added so that TCR occurrence patterns could be studied. In addition to the first cohort of 666 subjects, a separate validation cohort of 130 or so different subjects was used. In the later analysis, no new phenotypic data were used to find candidate immune exposures; instead, reliance was placed on TCR beta sequences and their occurrence across donors. An earlier analysis of some 600 of the donors applied high-throughput TCR beta sequencing to assess whether each TCR beta V gene segment acted as functional or pseudogenic. The T cell repertoires of 700 or so subjects were profiled by immunosequencing and related to cytomegalovirus serostatus.

Library prep was done by the immunoSEQ multiplex PCR assay. For the multiplex PCR, a mixture combining 60 forward primers for TCR Vbeta segments and 13 reverse primers for TCR Jbeta segments was used. The CDR3 region of rearranged TCR beta genes was amplified from genomic DNA by a multiplex PCR assay. The amplified TCR beta libraries were sequenced on the Illumina HiSeq System as 87-base-pair reads. Under the source paper's analysis protocol: A later analysis tallied around 80 million unique TCR beta chains across the 700 or so repertoires, and about 10 million of those chains were shared by two or more donors. Raw reads were error-corrected and collapsed into unique sequences with a nearest-neighbor algorithm that merged closely related sequences to remove PCR and sequencing errors. CDR3 sequences were aligned to IMGT reference sequences to assign V, D and J gene segments. For a sequence to be retained, a match of at least six nucleotides to both a V gene segment and a J gene segment was required. Rearrangements were classified as productive when the CDR3 lacked stop codons and remained in frame with V and J, and all other rearrangements were classified as non-productive. Following IMGT convention, CDR3 was defined as the stretch from the second conserved V-encoded cysteine up to the conserved J-encoded phenylalanine. The earlier analysis of about 640 of the donors excluded any sequence lacking an unambiguous match to a single V gene segment. In an earlier analysis of approximately 500 of the donors, a V segment was called functional when productive rearrangements were above 56.7%, and segregating when the standard deviation between donors exceeded 5%. A statistical classification framework was built for diagnosing cytomegalovirus status from the catalog of TCR beta chain sequences. A later analysis assigned V and J genes by comparing TCR nucleotide sequences with IMGT/GENE-DB human TR gene sequences. Using the TCRdist pipeline, a later analysis assigned CDR3 sequences along with most-parsimonious VDJ recombination scenarios. In a later analysis, each TCR beta chain was defined by its CDR3 amino acid sequence together with its V-gene family, and reads without a unique V-gene family were excluded. To address suspected cross-contamination and a sequencing artifact, a later analysis removed approximately 590 highly shared, low-generation-probability nucleotide sequences. In a later analysis, a clonal expansion index was calculated for each public chain from normalized within-repertoire ranks of inferred template counts. A later analysis computed generation probabilities with a VDJ recombination model fitted to out-of-frame rearrangements, and checked the results against IGoR. In a later analysis, TCR-TCR, TCR-HLA and TCR-CMV co-occurrence was scored with hypergeometric tests, and a repertoire-size bias correction was applied to TCR pairs. False discovery rates were estimated in a later analysis by permuting HLA or CMV assignments 20 times. In a later analysis, co-occurring TCRs were grouped with DBSCAN, and TCRdist sequence similarity was added when clustering was performed within HLA-allele-positive subsets. Repertoires with fewer than 30,000 or more than 120,000 public chains, plus five repertoires with anomalous nucleotide sharing, were excluded from co-occurrence clustering. TCRdb took over this immuneACCESS table, retaining in-frame rearrangements with V and J assigned. Such tables are incomplete; in checked studies, under half of the missing clones stem from an unresolved V gene, and the remainder is unexplained. V and J calls plus clone size are reproduced from that table; the DNA served to infer D and trimming. In this sample the table shows 95,000 to 150,000 clones, 17% of which occur a single time. The top ten clonotypes cover approximately 2.9% of the sample.

From the cysteine up to the phenylalanine, the CDR3 has a length of 15 residues. Only the CDR3 DNA is retained, 45 bases long and in frame from the first base. Clipping removes 2 bases from V and 0 bases from J, with 5 as the unmatched junction base count. CDR1 and CDR2 are drawn from the germline V gene: SGHRS, YFSETQ. What the research found in general, with its limitations: The presence/absence analyses assumed that sequencing depth was roughly uniform across donors, and that assumption may not be true. In vitro tests confirmed that three of the cytomegalovirus-associated TCR beta chains recognize cytomegalovirus antigens. The cohort was sequenced for TCR beta chains only, and without alpha or paired-chain data the features that could be detected were limited. According to a later analysis, parvovirus B19, influenza, CMV and Epstein-Barr virus appeared linked to several top co-occurrence clusters. In an earlier analysis of some 500 of the donors, most TCR beta V segments were observed in productive rearrangements about 87% or about 30% of the time, broadly matching IMGT annotations. V-gene and J-gene trimming of TCR beta chains was associated with a missense DCLRE1C variant in a later genetic analysis, and the association was replicated in an independent cohort. According to a later analysis, TCR association rates differed among HLA loci, with DRB1 alleles showing the most associated TCRs and HLA-C alleles showing the fewest. The classifier was reported to diagnose cytomegalovirus status with high specificity and sensitivity in both the original and validation cohorts. A later analysis found that HLA-associated TCR beta chains were more clonally expanded and had lower generation probabilities than equally common non-associated chains. Because HLA typing was missing for some donors at each locus, association tests included only the typed subset. Linkage disequilibrium might explain the correlated functional status among segregating V segments, but an unknown experimental factor could not be ruled out. Immune exposure information for the cohort was limited to CMV serostatus. Because counts were too low, fewer than 20 rarely observed V segments, including chromosome 9 orphons, were excluded from the earlier analysis of about 500 of the donors. A group of highly shared sequence variants was considered likely to be a technical artifact of the sequencing pipeline. When HLA alleles, especially DR and DQ, strongly co-occurred, attributing TCR associations to individual alleles was difficult. A later genetic analysis reported fewer N-insertions in productive TCRs among donors in an Asian-associated ancestry cluster than the roughly 690-donor mean. Some IMGT-functional V segments, including TRBV6-2 and TRBV6-3, could not be distinguished by the 87-base-pair reads and were therefore excluded. According to a later analysis, most CMV-associated TCR beta chains appeared to be HLA-restricted, and the HLA associations seemed to be driven largely by CMV exposure. A further reported finding was that TCR beta sequences accurately predicted the HLA-A and HLA-B alleles for most subjects in the first cohort. At a false discovery rate of 0.05, a later analysis linked 15,000 to 20,000 TCR beta sequences to specific HLA alleles. The study listed 164 TCR beta chains as associated with cytomegalovirus. Across donors, most TCR sequences were observed very rarely, whereas some public TCRs were present in many individuals. It was suggested by the authors that the approach could potentially be generalized to other disease states and immunological phenotypes.

In total, approximately 610 healthy bone marrow donors made up the cohort. At the time of sampling, every cohort member was nominally healthy, though immune exposures that went unrecorded were likely present. The donor was CMV seropositive and was included in the group of 250 to 350 seropositive cohort members. Each donor provided a peripheral blood sample, and peripheral blood mononuclear cells were used for TCR beta sequencing. The Qiagen DNeasy Blood Extraction Kit was used to extract genomic DNA from the blood cell samples. The sample taken for sequencing was PBMCs. The sequence derives from a female donor in good health and CMV-seropositive. Rearrangement joined TRBV5-1 to TRBJ2-7, and 7 junction bases match TRBD1. The nucleotide sequence is given as TGCGCCAGCAGCTTAGAGGGGGCGGCCTCCTACGAGCAGTACTTC. It encodes CASSLEGAASYEQYF.